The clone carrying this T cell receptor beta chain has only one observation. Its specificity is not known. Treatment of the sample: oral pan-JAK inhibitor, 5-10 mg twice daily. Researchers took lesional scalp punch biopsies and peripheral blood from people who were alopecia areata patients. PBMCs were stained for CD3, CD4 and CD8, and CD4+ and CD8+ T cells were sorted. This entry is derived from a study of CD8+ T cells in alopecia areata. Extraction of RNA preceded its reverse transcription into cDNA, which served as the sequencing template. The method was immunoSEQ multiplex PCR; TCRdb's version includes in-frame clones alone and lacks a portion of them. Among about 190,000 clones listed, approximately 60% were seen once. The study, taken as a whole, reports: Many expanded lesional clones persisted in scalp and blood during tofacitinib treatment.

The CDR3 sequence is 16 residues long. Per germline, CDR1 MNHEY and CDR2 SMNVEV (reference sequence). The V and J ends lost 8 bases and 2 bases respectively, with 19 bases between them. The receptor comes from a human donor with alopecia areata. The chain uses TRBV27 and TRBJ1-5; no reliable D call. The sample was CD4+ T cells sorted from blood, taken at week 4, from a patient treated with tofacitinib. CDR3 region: CASPSKGAERNQPQHF. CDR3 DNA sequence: TGTGCCAGCCCATCGAAGGGCGCCGAGCGCAATCAGCCCCAGCATTTT.